The clone carrying this T cell receptor (beta chain) was seen more than once but under ten times. Its target is not known. TCRdb reprocessed the 5' RACE reads via MiXCR and lists one record per CDR3 protein. The sample lists under 300,000 distinct CDR3 sequences, 15% to 20% occurring once. This entry is derived from a study of T-cell memory formation after mild COVID-19. Study-level results: Second-wave clones peaking on day 37 lacked confirmed SARS-CoV-2 specificity.

The sequenced sample was PBMCs or a T cell subset sorted from them (not recorded which). This clonotype originated in a man in his late teens or twenties who had mild COVID-19 (a few samples of this study predate the infection). Cell type and time point are not known.

The DNA of the CDR3 is TGTGCCAGCAGCTTGTGGGGGCGAGTATTGGAGACCCAGTACTTC. This gives the protein CASSLWGRVLETQYF. The V gene is TRBV5-8, the J gene TRBJ2-5; tentative D call: TRBD1 (6 bases). Trimming removed 1 base from V and 5 bases from J, with 15 bases in between. The CDR3 length is 15 residues. The V gene's germline CDR1 is SGHTS and CDR2 YDEGEE.